The rows below give T cell receptor beta chains drawn from one sample of a study of technical replicates of blood from several donors. The protocol was immunoSEQ multiplex PCR, while the TCRdb copy is restricted to in-frame clones and leaves out a portion. The sample carries tens of thousands of clones, roughly 94% recorded once. Input material: T cells isolated from PBMCs. The receptors stem from a human donor in good health. The CDR3 runs from the conserved cysteine through the conserved F or W. Fields, in order: D gene, clone size, V gene, J gene, CDR3 protein, CDR3 DNA. A D gene is named only where the DNA matches it firmly. Only part of the rows carry a size: once, few, many, or a class if the clone is expanded.

D gene: TRBD2; clone size: NA; V gene: TRBV2; J gene: TRBJ2-7; CDR3 protein: CASSSTSGRASEQYF; CDR3 DNA: TGTGCCAGCAGTTCCACTAGCGGGAGGGCCTCCGAGCAGTACTTC
D gene: TRBD1; clone size: NA; V gene: TRBV7-6; J gene: TRBJ2-3; CDR3 protein: CASCPGQGGTDTQYF; CDR3 DNA: TGTGCCAGCTGTCCGGGACAGGGGGGGACAGATACGCAGTATTTT
D gene: TRBD1; clone size: once; V gene: TRBV19; J gene: TRBJ2-3; CDR3 protein: CASSLQGARDTQYF; CDR3 DNA: TGTGCCAGTAGCTTGCAGGGGGCGAGAGATACGCAGTATTTT
D gene: NA; clone size: once; V gene: TRBV5-1; J gene: TRBJ2-4; CDR3 protein: CASSEFSGIAKNIQYF; CDR3 DNA: TGCGCCAGCAGCGAGTTTAGCGGTATAGCCAAAAACATTCAGTACTTC
D gene: TRBD2; clone size: NA; V gene: TRBV11-1; J gene: TRBJ2-1; CDR3 protein: CASSPLAGSYNEQFF; CDR3 DNA: TGTGCCAGCAGCCCGTTAGCGGGTTCCTACAATGAGCAGTTCTTC
D gene: NA; clone size: NA; V gene: TRBV28; J gene: TRBJ2-7; CDR3 protein: CASSITGYEQYF; CDR3 DNA: TGTGCCAGCAGTATCACAGGCTACGAGCAGTACTTC
D gene: NA; clone size: NA; V gene: TRBV5-8; J gene: TRBJ2-7; CDR3 protein: CASSLVQGPIGIYEQYF; CDR3 DNA: TGTGCCAGCAGCTTGGTCCAGGGGCCTATCGGAATTTACGAGCAGTACTTC
D gene: NA; clone size: NA; V gene: TRBV28; J gene: TRBJ1-3; CDR3 protein: CASSSRREAAEDFSGNTIYF; CDR3 DNA: TGTGCCAGCAGTTCACGACGTGAAGCGGCAGAGGATTTCTCTGGAAACACCATATATTTT
D gene: TRBD1; clone size: NA; V gene: TRBV2; J gene: TRBJ1-5; CDR3 protein: CASRGTGVSNQPQHF; CDR3 DNA: TGTGCCAGCAGAGGGACAGGGGTTAGCAATCAGCCCCAGCATTTT
D gene: NA; clone size: NA; V gene: TRBV29-1; J gene: TRBJ2-3; CDR3 protein: CSVQGFTDTQYF; CDR3 DNA: TGCAGCGTCCAGGGTTTCACAGATACGCAGTATTTT
D gene: TRBD1; clone size: NA; V gene: TRBV6-1; J gene: TRBJ1-5; CDR3 protein: CASSVDGTAYSNQPQHF; CDR3 DNA: TGTGCCAGCAGTGTAGACGGGACAGCCTATAGCAATCAGCCCCAGCATTTT
D gene: TRBD2; clone size: NA; V gene: TRBV5-4; J gene: TRBJ2-1; CDR3 protein: CASSGEVLAGDNEQFF; CDR3 DNA: TGTGCCAGCAGCGGGGAGGTGTTAGCGGGGGACAATGAGCAGTTCTTC
D gene: TRBD1; clone size: NA; V gene: TRBV5-1; J gene: TRBJ1-5; CDR3 protein: CASSWTGGVGQPQHF; CDR3 DNA: TGCGCCAGCAGCTGGACAGGGGGCGTGGGTCAGCCCCAGCATTTT
D gene: TRBD2; clone size: NA; V gene: TRBV5-1; J gene: TRBJ2-2; CDR3 protein: CASSLRLARNTGELFF; CDR3 DNA: TGCGCCAGCAGCTTGAGACTAGCGAGGAACACCGGGGAGCTGTTTTTT
D gene: NA; clone size: NA; V gene: TRBV9; J gene: TRBJ1-4; CDR3 protein: CASSVDRANEKLFF; CDR3 DNA: TGTGCCAGCAGCGTAGACAGAGCTAATGAAAAACTGTTTTTT
D gene: NA; clone size: NA; V gene: TRBV7-3; J gene: TRBJ2-2; CDR3 protein: CASSFFSTGFQTGELFF; CDR3 DNA: TGTGCCAGCAGCTTTTTCTCGACAGGATTCCAGACCGGGGAGCTGTTTTTT
D gene: TRBD1; clone size: NA; V gene: TRBV19; J gene: TRBJ1-2; CDR3 protein: CASSGSEDRGSGYTF; CDR3 DNA: TGTGCCAGTAGTGGCAGTGAGGACAGGGGTAGTGGCTACACCTTC
D gene: TRBD1; clone size: NA; V gene: TRBV19; J gene: TRBJ1-1; CDR3 protein: CASSIGRRDRPALNTEAFF; CDR3 DNA: TGTGCCAGTAGTATAGGGCGGCGGGACAGGCCCGCCCTGAACACTGAAGCTTTCTTT
D gene: TRBD2; clone size: NA; V gene: TRBV11-3; J gene: TRBJ2-7; CDR3 protein: CASSLAASGSYEQYF; CDR3 DNA: TGTGCCAGCAGCTTAGCGGCTAGCGGCTCCTACGAGCAGTACTTC
D gene: NA; clone size: NA; V gene: TRBV7-8; J gene: TRBJ1-3; CDR3 protein: CASSQWARHGNTIYF; CDR3 DNA: TGTGCCAGCAGCCAATGGGCCCGGCACGGAAACACCATATATTTT
D gene: TRBD2; clone size: NA; V gene: TRBV5-4; J gene: TRBJ2-3; CDR3 protein: CASSTAREGSSTDTQYF; CDR3 DNA: TGTGCCAGCAGCACAGCTAGGGAGGGGTCTAGCACAGATACGCAGTATTTT
D gene: TRBD2; clone size: NA; V gene: TRBV6-5; J gene: TRBJ2-7; CDR3 protein: CASSWRTSDYYEQYF; CDR3 DNA: TGTGCCAGCAGTTGGCGGACTAGCGATTACTACGAGCAGTACTTC
D gene: NA; clone size: NA; V gene: TRBV7-9; J gene: TRBJ2-7; CDR3 protein: CASSLNPDRASYEQYF; CDR3 DNA: TGTGCCAGCAGCTTAAACCCTGACAGAGCCTCCTACGAGCAGTACTTC
D gene: TRBD2; clone size: once; V gene: TRBV2; J gene: TRBJ2-1; CDR3 protein: CASRNTTLAGLSNEQFF; CDR3 DNA: TGTGCCAGCAGGAATACCACCCTAGCGGGATTAAGCAATGAGCAGTTCTTC
D gene: NA; clone size: NA; V gene: TRBV10-2; J gene: TRBJ2-2; CDR3 protein: CASIGQRNTGELFF; CDR3 DNA: TGCGCCAGCATAGGACAGCGGAACACCGGGGAGCTGTTTTTT
D gene: TRBD2; clone size: NA; V gene: TRBV5-1; J gene: TRBJ2-1; CDR3 protein: CASSLGLAGSEQFF; CDR3 DNA: TGCGCCAGCAGCTTGGGACTAGCGGGATCAGAGCAGTTCTTC
D gene: NA; clone size: NA; V gene: TRBV6-1; J gene: TRBJ2-1; CDR3 protein: CASSERQASTEFF; CDR3 DNA: TGTGCCAGCAGCGAAAGACAGGCCTCCACTGAGTTCTTC
D gene: NA; clone size: NA; V gene: TRBV6-5; J gene: TRBJ1-6; CDR3 protein: CASSFTRGVSPLHF; CDR3 DNA: TGTGCCAGCAGTTTCACCCGAGGAGTTTCACCCCTCCACTTT
D gene: NA; clone size: few; V gene: TRBV5-1; J gene: TRBJ2-2; CDR3 protein: CASSLGQSANTGELFF; CDR3 DNA: TGCGCCAGCAGCTTGGGACAGAGCGCGAACACCGGGGAGCTGTTTTTT
D gene: NA; clone size: NA; V gene: TRBV7-9; J gene: TRBJ1-2; CDR3 protein: CASRGPPDNYGYTF; CDR3 DNA: TGTGCCAGCAGGGGCCCCCCAGACAACTATGGCTACACCTTC
D gene: TRBD1; clone size: NA; V gene: TRBV27; J gene: TRBJ2-2; CDR3 protein: CASSQGQGHANTGELFF; CDR3 DNA: TGTGCCAGCAGCCAAGGACAGGGTCACGCGAACACCGGGGAGCTGTTTTTT
D gene: TRBD1; clone size: once; V gene: TRBV15; J gene: TRBJ2-6; CDR3 protein: CATSKGQGADGANVLTF; CDR3 DNA: TGTGCCACCAGCAAGGGACAGGGGGCGGATGGGGCCAACGTCCTGACTTTC
D gene: TRBD2; clone size: NA; V gene: TRBV10-3; J gene: TRBJ2-1; CDR3 protein: CAIRTSGRNEQFF; CDR3 DNA: TGTGCCATCCGGACTAGCGGCCGTAATGAGCAGTTCTTC
D gene: TRBD2; clone size: once; V gene: TRBV13; J gene: TRBJ2-5; CDR3 protein: CASSLRGLAGGPRETQYF; CDR3 DNA: TGTGCCAGCAGCTTAAGAGGGCTAGCGGGAGGGCCGCGGGAGACCCAGTACTTC
D gene: NA; clone size: NA; V gene: TRBV5-1; J gene: TRBJ1-1; CDR3 protein: CASRRSQGTEAFF; CDR3 DNA: TGCGCCAGCAGAAGAAGCCAGGGGACTGAAGCTTTCTTT
D gene: NA; clone size: NA; V gene: TRBV7-9; J gene: TRBJ1-4; CDR3 protein: CASSLGSFGEKLFF; CDR3 DNA: TGTGCCAGCAGCTTAGGGTCCTTCGGTGAAAAACTGTTTTTT
D gene: NA; clone size: few; V gene: TRBV5-1; J gene: TRBJ1-1; CDR3 protein: CASSLRGGLTEAFF; CDR3 DNA: TGCGCCAGCAGCTTGCGTGGGGGACTTACTGAAGCTTTCTTT